These 30 T cell receptor beta chains share one sample of origin, sequenced in a study of shared clonotypes between healthy human individuals. Measured with immunoSEQ multiplex PCR; TCRdb has only the in-frame clones, and not every one. The sample records 2 million to 3 million clones, under 95% being singletons. The material sequenced was naive CD4+ T cells from PBMCs. As to subset: CD45RA+ positively selected. The receptors come from a man between 18 and 29 years old in good health. Some clones in this sample may be carry-over from other donors' samples.

CDR3 bases: TGTGCCAGCAGCGCTCCGGGACGGAGCCCCTACGAGCAGTACTTC. Its protein is CASSAPGRSPYEQYF. The chain uses TRBV21-1 and TRBJ2-7. TRBV21-1 is a pseudogene segment. The CDR3 is made up of 15 amino acids.

This chain links TRBV7-9 with TRBJ2-7; D may be TRBD1 (6 bases). CDR1 is SEHNR and CDR2 is FQNEAQ in the germline V gene (reference sequence). The CDR3 is 14 amino acids. The V end was cut by 7 bases, the J end by 4 bases, with 17 bases between. DNA of the CDR3: TGTGCCAGCACCCAATCTACCCAGGGGTACGAGCAGTACTTC. Its protein is CASTQSTQGYEQYF. The full variable domain, rest sourced from reference TRBV7-9 and TRBJ2-7, is DTGVSQNPRHKITKRGQNVTFRCDPISEHNRLYWYRQTLGQGPEFLTYFQNEAQLEKSRLLSDRFSAERPKGSFSTLEIQRTEQGDSAMYLCASTQSTQGYEQYFGPGTRLTVT.

This chain joins TRBV6-1 and TRBJ2-4; the D gene is possibly TRBD2 (6 bases). The CDR3 has 14 amino acids. Trimming pared 4 bases from V and 15 bases from J, leaving 22 bases between. Looked up from germline, CDR1 is MNHNS and CDR2 is SASEGT. The CDR3 sequence is CASSASLGGNPSYF. The CDR3 DNA follows: TGTGCCAGCAGTGCATCACTGGGGGGTAACCCTTCGTACTTC.

This sequence joins TRBV28 and TRBJ2-3, with a weak D call TRBD2 (5 bases). V shed 9 bases and J shed 6 bases, with 16 bases lying between them. This CDR3 comprises 13 residues. Germline V CDR1 and CDR2: MDHEN, SYDVKM. CDR3 sequence reads: CASYGISLDTQYF. The CDR3 DNA is TGTGCCAGTTACGGGATCTCGTTGGATACGCAGTATTTT.

The chain joins TRBV28 to TRBJ2-7; 7 bases agree with TRBD1. Trimming cost V 5 bases and J 2 bases; bases outside gene matches: 9. Germline-derived CDR1 and CDR2 are MDHEN and SYDVKM. The CDR3 contains 15 residues. The CDR3 loop is CASSTRQGAAYEQYF. The CDR3 DNA is TGTGCCAGCAGTACGCGACAGGGCGCCGCCTACGAGCAGTACTTC.

This chain connects TRBV2 to TRBJ1-2; TRBD1 might be the D (6 bases). Germline CDR1 reads SNHLY; CDR2 reads FYNNEI. Trimming removed 5 bases from V and 0 bases from J, with 10 bases in between. The CDR3 length is 14 residues. The CDR3, as DNA: TGTGCCAGCAGTCTACAGGGATCTAACTATGGCTACACCTTC. Residues: CASSLQGSNYGYTF.

As concerns this clone: Other DNA sequences in this specimen translate into the identical CDR3. The chain uses TRBV6-5 and TRBJ1-5; maybe TRBD1 (5 bases). Germline lookup yields CDR1 MNHEY and CDR2 SVGAGI. V lost 0 bases to trimming and J lost 7 bases, with 10 bases between them. This CDR3 is built from 14 residues. DNA of the CDR3: TGTGCCAGCAGTTACTCCCGGGGCCGACAGCCCCAGCATTTT. This translates into CASSYSRGRQPQHF.

The chain has TRBV6-6 and TRBJ1-1; D remains ambiguous. V lost 2 bases and J 1 base, leaving 8 bases between the germline ends. Germline V gives CDR1 MNHNY, CDR2 SVGAGI (reference sequence). The CDR3 sequence is 14 residues long. The CDR3 DNA is TGTGCCAGCAGTTACCTCCTTGAGAACACTGAAGCTTTCTTT. Its translation is CASSYLLENTEAFF.

The rearrangement uses TRBV4-3 and TRBJ1-2; 7 bases map to TRBD1. Germline CDR1 reads LGHNA; CDR2 reads YSLEER. Trimming took 5 bases from V and 5 from J; bases not matched to a gene: 5. This CDR3 has 13 residues. The CDR3 region is CASSETGNYGYTF. CDR3 coding DNA: TGCGCCAGCAGCGAGACAGGGAATTATGGCTACACCTTC.

This chain joins TRBV7-8 and TRBJ1-5; no clear D gene. The CDR3 consists of 14 residues. Trimming shortened V by 0 bases and J by 1 base, and 4 bases separated the two germline ends. Germline-derived CDR1 and CDR2 are SGHVS and FQNEAQ. The CDR3 nucleotides are TGTGCCAGCAGCTTAGCCCTCAGCAATCAGCCCCAGCATTTT. It encodes CASSLALSNQPQHF.

The V gene is TRBV6-1, the J gene TRBJ2-7, with 10 bases lining up with TRBD1. CDR3 size: 17 residues. The V gene's germline CDR1 is MNHNS and CDR2 SASEGT. Unmatched junction bases numbered 9, after V lost 2 bases and J lost 2 bases. Here the CDR3 DNA reads TGTGCCAGCAGTGAACAGCCGTCCGGGACAGGGGCCTACGAGCAGTACTTC. Translation: CASSEQPSGTGAYEQYF.

Worth noting for this clone: A single base separates this from a much larger clone, so it may be a read error. Within the sample, other DNA sequences also encode this same CDR3. The chain joins TRBV11-2 to TRBJ2-5; unclear D gene. Per germline, CDR1 SGHAT and CDR2 FQNNGV. V was trimmed by 4 bases and J by 2 bases, leaving 2 bases between them. This CDR3 comprises 11 residues. The CDR3 nucleotides are TGTGCCAGCAGCTCTCAAGAGACCCAGTACTTC. This sequence encodes CASSSQETQYF.

The rearrangement links TRBV7-9 to TRBJ2-1, with 8 positions matching TRBD2. Trimming removed 6 bases from V and 6 bases from J; junction bases left unmatched: 13. CDR1 is SEHNR and CDR2 is FQNEAQ in the germline V gene (reference sequence). The CDR3 totals 16 residues. The CDR3 DNA reads TGTGCCAGCAGATTCTATAGCGGGGAGCTCCGCAATGAGCAGTTCTTC. Protein: CASRFYSGELRNEQFF.

This chain connects TRBV11-3 to TRBJ2-2; TRBD2 matches 8 bases. Looked up from germline, CDR1 is SGHNT and CDR2 is YENEEA. This CDR3 comprises 16 residues. V was clipped by 5 bases and J by 4 bases; unmatched bases: 9. As DNA, the CDR3 is TGTGCCAGCAGCCCCGGGACTAGGGGTGGCACCGGGGAGCTGTTTTTT. Translated, it gives CASSPGTRGGTGELFF.

CDR3 amino acids: CASSRLARGEQYF. In DNA form, the CDR3 reads TGTGCCAGCAGTCGACTAGCGCGTGGCGAGCAGTACTTC. This chain uses TRBV27 with TRBJ2-7; 8 bases map to TRBD2. This CDR3 comprises 13 residues. CDR1 is MNHEY, CDR2 SMNVEV, per germline (reference sequence). Losses at the gene ends were 5 bases for V and 6 bases for J; bases not matched to a gene: 6.

The J gene is TRBJ1-2, the V gene TRBV28, with D tentatively TRBD1 (6 bases). The germline V gene encodes CDR1 MDHEN and CDR2 SYDVKM. This CDR3 is built from 15 residues. Trimming pared 5 bases from V and 7 bases from J, leaving 20 bases between. CDR3 bases: TGTGCCAGCAGTACATACAGGGATGCTGGGGGTGGCTACACCTTC. This translates into CASSTYRDAGGGYTF.

The chain couples TRBV15 to TRBJ2-1; 10 nucleotides align to TRBD1. Looked up from germline, CDR1 is LNHNV and CDR2 is YYDKDF (reference sequence). V was clipped by 0 bases and J by 7 bases; unmatched bases: 9. This CDR3 spans 17 amino acids. The CDR3 nucleotides read TGTGCCACCAGCAGAGATCAAAGGACAGGGGGTTATAATGAGCAGTTCTTC. Protein: CATSRDQRTGGYNEQFF.

The chain employs TRBV6-5 and TRBJ2-1; 8 positions agree with TRBD2. V lost 7 bases and J lost 2; bases outside the gene matches: 7. The germline V gene encodes CDR1 MNHEY and CDR2 SVGAGI. CDR3 length equals 15 residues. The CDR3 spells CASNKAGVAYNEQFF. As DNA, the CDR3 is TGTGCCAGCAATAAAGCGGGAGTGGCCTACAATGAGCAGTTCTTC.

A few counts support this clone. V usage is TRBV10-3 and J usage is TRBJ1-1; 8 nucleotides match TRBD1. Germline trimming cut 6 bases from V and 4 bases from J; bases unmatched to any gene: 4. This CDR3 contains 13 residues. Germline V CDR1 and CDR2: ENHRY, SYGVKD. CDR3: CAISQTGVTEAFF. Written as DNA, the CDR3 is TGTGCCATCAGCCAGACAGGGGTCACTGAAGCTTTCTTT.

The chain has TRBV25-1 and TRBJ1-6; possibly TRBD1 for D (5 bases). Trimming pared 5 bases from V and 8 bases from J, leaving 7 bases between. The CDR3 length is 12 residues. Per germline, CDR1 MGHDK and CDR2 SYGVNS. The CDR3 bases are TGTGCCAGCAGTTGGGGGGATTCACCCCTCCACTTT. This gives the protein CASSWGDSPLHF.

The V call is TRBV7-9, the J call TRBJ1-4; tentative D call: TRBD1 (6 bases). V shed 3 bases and J shed 5 bases, with 19 bases lying between them. Germline V gene lookup returns CDR1 SEHNR and CDR2 FQNEAQ (reference sequence). This CDR3 has 17 residues. CDR3 amino acids: CASSFGQRQSKNEKLFF. CDR3 nucleotides: TGTGCCAGCAGCTTCGGACAGCGCCAGAGTAAAAATGAAAAACTGTTTTTT.

V is TRBV2 and J is TRBJ2-3; D possibly matches TRBD1 or TRBD2 (5 bases each). Germline V lookup: CDR1 SNHLY, CDR2 FYNNEI. The CDR3 runs 16 residues. Trimming shortened V by 5 bases and J by 1 base, and 16 bases separated the two germline ends. Here the CDR3 reads CASSLLGAERTDTQYF. CDR3 coding DNA: TGTGCCAGCAGTCTTCTCGGGGCAGAACGCACAGATACGCAGTATTTT.

This clone was seen a single time. The chain couples TRBV7-5 to TRBJ1-3. TRBV7-5 is termed a pseudogene. The CDR3 has 13 amino acids. The CDR3 region is CVRSRGDGNTIYF. CDR3 bases: TGTGTCAGAAGCAGGGGGGACGGAAACACCATATATTTT.

The chain uses TRBV5-6 and TRBJ1-6; D gene unclear. Germline V lookup: CDR1 SGHDT, CDR2 YYEEEE. The length of the CDR3 is 13 residues. Trimming shortened V by 0 bases and J by 9 bases, and 7 bases separated the two germline ends. The CDR3 DNA reads TGTGCCAGCAGCTTGGAGGGTACTTCACCCCTCCACTTT. This sequence encodes CASSLEGTSPLHF.

The chain uses TRBV5-1 and TRBJ2-5, with D unresolved. V shed 1 base and J shed 2 bases, with 9 bases lying between them. The germline V gene encodes CDR1 SGHRS and CDR2 YFSETQ. The CDR3 is 14 amino acids. CDR3 sequence reads: CASSLSAGQETQYF. CDR3 sequence (DNA): TGCGCCAGCAGCTTGTCGGCAGGACAAGAGACCCAGTACTTC.

V is TRBV10-3 and J is TRBJ1-5, with 12 bases identical to TRBD1. Losses at the gene ends were 4 bases for V and 4 bases for J; bases not matched to a gene: 2. Germline V CDR1 and CDR2: ENHRY, SYGVKD. This CDR3 comprises 15 residues. The CDR3 protein is CAISGGQGANQPQHF. DNA of the CDR3: TGTGCCATCAGTGGGGGACAGGGGGCGAATCAGCCCCAGCATTTT.

This rearrangement joins TRBV4-2 to TRBJ2-7; 8 bases map to TRBD2. The CDR3 runs to 17 residues. Germline V gives CDR1 LGHNA, CDR2 YNFKEQ. The ends lost 0 bases at V and 7 bases at J; junction bases unmatched: 14. The CDR3 nucleotides are TGTGCCAGCAGCCAAGATTTTACCGCGGGAGGCCGTCTGGAGCAGTACTTC. This translates into CASSQDFTAGGRLEQYF.

Of note for this clone: In the same sample, other DNA sequences code for this CDR3. The V gene is TRBV7-8, the J gene TRBJ1-1; no clear D. Deletions cut 1 base from V and 2 bases from J, with 5 bases between. Germline V gene data show CDR1 as SGHVS and CDR2 as FQNEAQ. The CDR3 runs 13 residues. CDR3 nucleotides: TGTGCCAGCAGCTTAGTACTAAACACTGAAGCTTTCTTT. Translated: CASSLVLNTEAFF.

This clone has more than one count but fewer than ten. V and J are TRBV2 and TRBJ1-2; D remains ambiguous. The V gene's germline CDR1 is SNHLY and CDR2 FYNNEI. The CDR3 is 13 amino acids. The V gene lost 6 bases and the J gene lost 7 bases, with 15 bases spanning the gap. CDR3 nucleotide sequence: TGTGCCAGCAGGAGCCCCCGGGAACCTGGCTACACCTTC. As protein: CASRSPREPGYTF.

The chain is built from TRBV4-1 and TRBJ1-4; maybe TRBD1 (5 bases). From germline, CDR1 is MGHRA and CDR2 YSYEKL. Between the trimmed V and J ends, which lost 4 bases and 7 bases, there was a span of 16 bases. The CDR3 runs 15 residues. CDR3 nucleotide sequence: TGCGCCAGCAGCCCAGGGCGGGGCGCCAGTGAAAAACTGTTTTTT. Its translation is CASSPGRGASEKLFF.